This T cell receptor beta chain derives from a study of blood T cell repertoires in COVID-19. Overall study context: Nucleic acid was either cDNA or gDNA, and it came from T cells, B-cell-depleted T cells, or PBMCs.

Recruits, aged roughly 18 to 89 years, lived in 24 US areas. The V and J ends lost 6 bases and 0 bases respectively, with 12 bases between them. The CDR3 is made up of 15 amino acids. The germline gives CDR1 MNHEY, CDR2 SVGAGI. Assay: immunoSEQ multiplex PCR; the TCRdb copy retains only in-frame clones and omits some. Among approximately 330,000 clones listed, about nine tenths were seen once. The clonotype originates from a woman in her twenties or thirties who had recovered from COVID-19. This sequence joins TRBV6-5 and TRBJ2-1, with D tentatively TRBD1 (6 bases). Sequenced input: PBMCs or T cells enriched from blood (not recorded which). The CDR3 region has the DNA TGTGCCAGCAGCCCGGACAGATTCTCCTACAATGAGCAGTTCTTC. This codes for CASSPDRFSYNEQFF.